This TCR beta chain was found in a study of blood T cell repertoires in COVID-19. The method was immunoSEQ multiplex PCR; TCRdb's version includes in-frame clones alone and lacks a portion of them. The sample includes about 160,000 clones, about 90% of them seen just once. The CDR3 consists of 15 residues. V dropped 6 bases and J dropped 10; count of bases not matched to a gene: 10. In germline, CDR1 is ENHRY, CDR2 SYGVKD. The sample taken for sequencing was peripheral blood. The chain couples TRBV10-3 to TRBJ1-6; 9 positions agree with TRBD1. This receptor was taken from a man under 40 with COVID-19, enrolled during active disease. CDR3 DNA sequence: TGTGCCATCAGGGCCCTACAGGGGGCAGGCTCACCCCTCCACTTT. Encoded protein: CAIRALQGAGSPLHF.